This T cell receptor beta chain was sequenced for a study of blood T cell repertoires in COVID-19 (dated by TCRdb to 2018 to 2020). Study-level background: Samples from collaborators originated in the United States, Italy and Spain and spanned both the acute and convalescent phases of COVID-19. Subjects who had been exposed to COVID-19, were actively infected with it, or had recovered from it provided the deeply sampled blood TCRbeta repertoires that made up the dataset. Where HLA class I and class II types were available, the types were taken from metadata supplied by the sample provider, not from assay-based typing. Sample metadata almost always included a de-identified subject ID, COVID-19 status, age in years and sex. Samples were obtained from the ongoing ImmuneRACE study (first 160 participants) and from 1,000 to 1,500 subjects provided by 6 global collaborators. The repertoires were made available in a free public database intended to serve as a resource for research on the immune response to SARS-CoV-2. The material from the prospective study consisted of cDNA or gDNA derived from T cells, B-cell-depleted T cells, or PBMCs.

The CDR3, cysteine through phenylalanine, is 14 amino acids long. Solely the CDR3 DNA is kept, with 42 bases framed from the first base. The germline V gene encodes CDR1 MDHEN and CDR2 SYDVKM. Deletion took 4 bases off V and 6 bases off J, with a span of 13 bases between the germline ends. Comments on this clone: Its antigen is unknown. No quality values exist for individual bases; no much larger clone is one base distant.

Overall results and qualifications from the work: Clinical and demographic metadata were provided uncurated, with the amount varying by source and participant.

TCRbeta CDR3 regions were amplified from genomic DNA by means of the immunoSEQ Assay, a bias-controlled multiplex PCR. On the study's bioinformatics: The number of nucleated cells in each sample was estimated from the amplification of reference gene primers within the assay. Sequence reads were collapsed and filtered to measure the absolute abundance of every unique TCRbeta CDR3 rearrangement. For each sample, productive Simpson clonality was calculated as the square root of Simpson's diversity index over productive rearrangements. In its TCRdb copy, this immuneACCESS table keeps in-frame sequences only and misses some clones. Where compared with another copy, unresolved V genes explain less than half of these, and the others have no known cause. That table is the source of V, J and clone size, and D and trimming were worked out from the DNA. The sample profile shows approximately 260,000 clones; around four fifths of them were found once. The ten largest clones take up approximately 4% of the sample.

Each collaborating institution followed its own protocols to collect whole blood in K2EDTA tubes. For TCRbeta analysis, collaborators shipped samples in one of three forms: frozen whole blood, isolated PBMCs, or DNA extracted from either of those sample types. Sequenced sample: peripheral blood. The chain is made from TRBV28 and TRBJ1-5; no D gene can be assigned with confidence. This receptor was identified in a woman aged 40 to 49 with active or convalescent COVID-19. The CDR3 has the sequence CASSYASRGQPQHF. The DNA reads TGTGCCAGCAGTTACGCTTCCCGGGGTCAGCCCCAGCATTTT.